This TCR beta chain stems from a study of blood T cells in healthy people across ages (dated by TCRdb to between 2014 and 2016). Concerning the study at large: In model experiments, template switching captured roughly one uniquely barcoded TCR beta cDNA molecule for every two T cells. The donors were split into four age groups: young (average around 15 years), middle-aged (around 40), aged (62) and long-lived (under 90). Using deep sequencing normalized with unique cDNA molecular identifiers, the study measured how TCR beta repertoire diversity changes with age. To avoid experimental bias, donors of different ages were distributed randomly across sequencing lanes. Two additional independent replicas of 1 million unique cDNA reads from the same blood draw were analyzed for two donors (one aged 18 to 30 and one aged 80 or older). The investigation overall reported the following: A strong correlation was found between observed TCR beta diversity and the percentage of naive T cells measured by flow cytometry. Compared with the aged group, more naive CD4+ T cells, fewer expanded clones and increased TCR diversity were shown by the long-lived group, suggesting age selection. Observed TCR beta diversity per million T cells fell roughly linearly with age, and a significant reduction was already apparent by age around 36. Since profiling was done on bulk unsorted PBMCs, naive and antigen-experienced compartments could not be conclusively compared. Because the CMV infection status of the donors was unknown, age-related changes in expanded clonotypes may potentially have been confounded. Estimates of total diversity based on one million sequenced T cells were considered lower bounds and underestimates.

For this clonotype: Its antigen remains unidentified. No qualities accompany the bases; no much larger clone lies one base away.

Library preparation was by 5' RACE. Sequenced on an Illumina HiSeq 2500. A second PCR of about 6 to 11 cycles was performed with a sample-barcoded 5' primer and a J-beta primer mix. A unique molecular identifier was introduced onto each TCR beta cDNA molecule by a template-switch 5' adaptor carrying 12 random nucleotides. Each sample yielded at least 3 million CDR3-containing paired-end reads. All of the RNA was converted into first-strand cDNA using the Mint cDNA synthesis kit, with a TRBC-specific oligonucleotide serving as the primer. All cDNA was treated with uracil-DNA glycosylase and then went through a first 18-cycle PCR with the universal primers M1SS and BC2_uni_R. From the authors' description of their analysis: Each sample was normalized by randomly selecting 1 million high-quality reads, each carrying a distinct molecular identifier. Instead of being binned into consensus sequences, reads with shared molecular identifiers were discarded. CDR3 identification, clonotype clustering and error correction used MiTCR with a Q25 quality threshold and the strictest error-elimination algorithm. A nonparametric unseen species model with Euler transformation was used to estimate lower-bound total TCR beta diversity. TCRdb applied fastp at Q25 and MiXCR to the public reads, then kept only in-frame beta chains. Records with the same CDR3 protein are collapsed into one entry carrying the most frequent genes and DNA. The V and J calls were determined by TCRdb, not by the authors. Counted in this sample were about 730,000 distinct CDR3 sequences; roughly two fifths of them appeared once. The top ten constitute around a fifth of the sample.

The donors were roughly 39 Caucasian individuals from Russia, aged roughly 6 to 100 years, who were systemically healthy. Each donor gave ten milliliters of peripheral blood, collected into EDTA-treated Vacutainer tubes. PBMCs were isolated by Ficoll-Paque density-gradient centrifugation, with at least 7 million obtained per sample. Total RNA, at least 5.5 micrograms per sample, was extracted from PBMCs with Trizol reagent. For every donor, an aliquot of PBMCs went through flow cytometry to measure the percentages of naive CD45RAhigh/CD27high T cells. CDR1 and CDR2, per the germline V gene (reference sequence), are LGHDT and YNNKEL. V is clipped by 1 base and J by 1 base, and the sequence between their germline boundaries is 9 bases long. The CDR3 runs 15 amino acids, cysteine and phenylalanine included. The CDR3 DNA has 45 bases and is translated from base 1.

The sequenced material came from blood. This TCR was recovered from a woman aged 55-70 years in good health. Rearrangement joined TRBV3-1 to TRBJ2-3; no D gene is confidently identified. The CDR3 region has the sequence CASSQAAPGTDTQYF. The bases read TGTGCCAGCAGCCAAGCGGCCCCGGGCACAGATACGCAGTATTTT.